What follows are 25 T cell receptor beta chains derived from one specimen sequenced in a study of T cells expressing NK-cell markers. TCRdb reanalyzed the 5' RACE reads, giving one entry per CDR3 protein sequence and no DNA. This sample contains 550,000 to 600,000 distinct CDR3 sequences. The sample consisted of blood T cells: a sorted CD56 or NKG2C T cell subset, CD4+ or CD8+ T cells, or bulk PBMC T cells (not recorded which). These receptors were taken from a man aged 18-30 years in good health.

V and J are TRBV11-2 and TRBJ2-3; the D call from TCRdb, TRBD2, cannot be confirmed without DNA. CDR1 SGHAT and CDR2 FQNNGV come from the germline V gene. The CDR3 spans 16 residues. The CDR3 sequence: CASSSRTSGTTDTQYF.

The V gene is TRBV12-3 or TRBV12-4, the J gene TRBJ1-2. CDR3 length equals 13 residues. This CDR3 reads CASSLSYSYGYTF.

The chain couples TRBV7-8 to TRBJ2-7; the TCRdb call, TRBD1, lacks DNA for checking. The CDR3 covers 15 residues. CDR1 is SGHVS, CDR2 FQNEAQ, per germline. CDR3 amino acids: CASSLAPVQGYEQYF.

The rearrangement joins TRBV28 to TRBJ2-2. The CDR3 has 16 residues. Germline V lookup: CDR1 MDHEN, CDR2 SYDVKM. CDR3 protein: CASSSTHLTYTGELFF.

V is TRBV18 and J is TRBJ1-1; with no DNA, the TCRdb D assignment of TRBD1 cannot be verified. CDR1 and CDR2 (germline): KGHSH, LQKENI. This CDR3 is built from 15 residues. This chain's CDR3 is CASSPRQGFDTEAFF.

This chain connects TRBV21-1 to TRBJ2-7; lacking DNA, the TRBD2 call made by TCRdb goes unchecked. TRBV21-1 is termed a pseudogene. The CDR3 is 17 residues long. The CDR3 loop reads CASSKRFERRNHYEQYF.

V gene TRBV12-3 or TRBV12-4 combines with J gene TRBJ2-1; there is no DNA to check the TCRdb D call of TRBD2. This CDR3 has 19 residues. CDR3 sequence: CASIPHDLAGEWAYNEQFF.

V and J are TRBV10-3 and TRBJ1-3. The CDR3 sequence is 17 residues long. CDR1 is ENHRY, CDR2 SYGVKD, per germline. CDR3 sequence reads: CAISETTGRPSGNTIYF.

The CDR3 reads CASSTDTDSYPTEAFF. V and J are TRBV9 and TRBJ1-1; TCRdb picks TRBD1, but there is no DNA to check that call. Germline V gene sequence: CDR1 SGDLS, CDR2 YYNGEE. This CDR3 comprises 16 residues.

CDR3 region: CSAVDPGEINQPQHF. The chain recombines TRBV20-1 with TRBJ1-5. CDR1 is DFQATT, CDR2 SNEGSKA, per germline (reference sequence). The CDR3 totals 15 residues.

The chain recombines TRBV11-2 with TRBJ2-1; there is no DNA to check the TCRdb D call of TRBD2. Germline assignment: CDR1 SGHAT and CDR2 FQNNGV. CDR3 size: 15 residues. The CDR3 region is CASSASGGPVNEQFF.

The CDR3 loop reads CASSSGTSSADTQYF. V and J are TRBV5-6 and TRBJ2-3; there is no DNA to check the TCRdb D call of TRBD2. Germline CDR1 and CDR2: SGHDT and YYEEEE. This CDR3 contains 15 residues.

The V call is TRBV12-3 or TRBV12-4, the J call TRBJ1-4; TCRdb selects TRBD1, and the lack of DNA leaves this call unchecked. The CDR3 consists of 14 residues. CDR3 protein: CASSLTGHGEKLFF.

CDR3: CASSLVRPGGYNEQFF. The rearrangement links TRBV5-4 to TRBJ2-1; TCRdb's D gene call, TRBD1, goes unchecked for lack of DNA. CDR3 size: 16 residues. CDR1 SGHNT and CDR2 YYREEE come from the germline V gene (reference sequence). Full variable domain (remainder filled in from reference TRBV5-4 and TRBJ2-1): ETGVTQSPTHLIKTRGQQVTLRCSSQSGHNTVSWYQQALGQGPQFIFQYYREEENGRGNFPPRFSGLQFPNYSSELNVNALELDDSALYLCASSLVRPGGYNEQFFGPGTRLTVL.

V gene TRBV11-2 combines with J gene TRBJ2-3; the D call of TRBD2 rests on TCRdb alone, since no DNA is present to check it. CDR3 length equals 14 residues. Germline V gene sequence: CDR1 SGHAT, CDR2 FQNNGV. CDR3 in amino acids: CASSLSGGTDTQYF.

The chain combines TRBV6-2 or TRBV6-3 with TRBJ2-6. The V gene's germline CDR1 is MNHEY and CDR2 SVGEGT. CDR3 length equals 16 residues. This CDR3 is CASSRDPSSGANVLTF.

This sequence joins TRBV12-3 or TRBV12-4 and TRBJ2-5; TCRdb's assignment of TRBD1 cannot be checked, as there is no DNA. This CDR3 region has 18 residues. CDR3 amino acids: CASSLDLRGKWAQETQYF.

The V gene is TRBV20-1, the J gene TRBJ2-5; the TCRdb call, TRBD2, lacks DNA for checking. The CDR3 is made up of 14 amino acids. In germline, CDR1 is DFQATT, CDR2 SNEGSKA (reference sequence). CDR3 residues: CSAGLSGRQETQYF.

The rearrangement uses TRBV6-1 and TRBJ1-3. This CDR3 contains 16 residues. Germline V gives CDR1 MNHNS, CDR2 SASEGT. The CDR3: CASSEVRANSGNTIYF.

The chain employs TRBV19 and TRBJ2-6; TCRdb reports TRBD1, a call that lacks DNA to check it against. The CDR3 length is 18 residues. Germline V CDR1 and CDR2: LNHDA, SQIVND (reference sequence). CDR3 sequence: CASAPWAGDNSGANVLTF.

This chain uses TRBV29-1 with TRBJ2-3; TCRdb calls TRBD2, which cannot be checked without DNA. Per germline, CDR1 SQVTM and CDR2 ANQGSEA. CDR3 length equals 11 residues. The CDR3 reads CSGRRSDTQYF.

The chain recombines TRBV28 with TRBJ2-5; TCRdb picks TRBD2, but there is no DNA to check that call. This CDR3 has 15 amino acids. The germline gives CDR1 MDHEN, CDR2 SYDVKM. CDR3: CASSILAGGPETQYF.

V and J are TRBV28 and TRBJ2-7; TCRdb's assignment of TRBD2 cannot be checked, as there is no DNA. This CDR3 has 14 residues. In germline, CDR1 is MDHEN, CDR2 SYDVKM. CDR3 in amino acids: CASGKVGLFYEQYF.

V is TRBV12-3 or TRBV12-4 and J is TRBJ1-2; TCRdb picks TRBD1, but there is no DNA to check that call. This CDR3 region has 11 residues. The CDR3 reads CATQGRHGYTF.

The rearrangement links TRBV24-1 to TRBJ2-1; with no DNA, the TCRdb D assignment of TRBD1 cannot be verified. Germline values: CDR1 KGHDR, CDR2 SFDVKD. This CDR3 has 18 residues. The CDR3 reads CATSDTGDRKLSYNEQFF.